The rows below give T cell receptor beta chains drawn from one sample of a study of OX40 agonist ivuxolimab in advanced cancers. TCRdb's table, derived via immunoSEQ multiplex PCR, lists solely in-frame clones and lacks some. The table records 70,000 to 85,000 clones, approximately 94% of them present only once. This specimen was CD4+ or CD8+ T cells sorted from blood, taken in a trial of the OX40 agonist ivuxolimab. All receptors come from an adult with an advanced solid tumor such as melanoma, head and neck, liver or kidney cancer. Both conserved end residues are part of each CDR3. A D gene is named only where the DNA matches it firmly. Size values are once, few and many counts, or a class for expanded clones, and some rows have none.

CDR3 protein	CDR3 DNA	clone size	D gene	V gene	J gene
CASSEGGGTAFF	TGTGCCAGCAGTGAAGGTGGAGGGACGGCTTTCTTT	NA	NA	TRBV6-1	TRBJ1-1
CASNSGYSNQPQHF	TGTGCCAGCAACTCGGGGTATAGCAATCAGCCCCAGCATTTT	NA	NA	TRBV9	TRBJ1-5
CAWSGQGTQPQHF	TGTGCCTGGAGTGGACAGGGCACTCAGCCCCAGCATTTT	NA	TRBD1	TRBV30	TRBJ1-5
CASSLVGVENIQYF	TGTGCCAGCAGCTTAGTAGGGGTTGAAAACATTCAGTACTTC	NA	NA	TRBV11-3	TRBJ2-4
CASSITRGQIRNTEAFF	TGTGCCAGTAGTATAACGCGCGGACAGATACGGAACACTGAAGCTTTCTTT	once	NA	TRBV19	TRBJ1-1
CASRYPGLKDEQYF	TGTGCCAGCAGATACCCGGGACTTAAGGACGAGCAGTACTTC	NA	NA	TRBV28	TRBJ2-7
CASSILGYNQPQHF	TGTGCCAGTAGTATATTGGGATACAATCAGCCCCAGCATTTT	few	NA	TRBV19	TRBJ1-5
CASSPSRGISNQPQHF	TGTGCCAGCAGCCCCTCCCGGGGTATTAGCAATCAGCCCCAGCATTTT	NA	NA	TRBV5-8	TRBJ1-5
CASSTRQGGETQYF	TGTGCCAGCAGCACCCGACAGGGTGGAGAGACCCAGTACTTC	once	TRBD1	TRBV13	TRBJ2-5
CASSLAGLRGETQYF	TGTGCCAGCAGCTTAGCAGGGTTAAGGGGAGAGACCCAGTACTTC	once	NA	TRBV11-2	TRBJ2-5
CASSLVRTGYADTQYF	TGTGCCAGCAGCTTAGTACGGACAGGGTACGCAGATACGCAGTATTTT	NA	TRBD1	TRBV11-1	TRBJ2-3
CASSVGRAGGWETQYF	TGTGCCAGCAGTGTTGGCAGGGCCGGCGGTTGGGAGACCCAGTACTTC	NA	NA	TRBV2	TRBJ2-5
CASSAGTAQETQYF	TGTGCCAGCAGTGCCGGGACAGCCCAAGAGACCCAGTACTTC	NA	TRBD1	TRBV28	TRBJ2-5
CASKPAGLAGNYEQYF	TGTGCCAGCAAGCCAGCGGGACTAGCGGGGAACTACGAGCAGTACTTC	NA	TRBD2	TRBV27	TRBJ2-7
CASSLEGEQFF	TGCGCCAGCAGCTTGGAAGGAGAGCAGTTCTTC	NA	NA	TRBV5-1	TRBJ2-1
CASSLVYTDTQYF	TGTGCCAGCAGCTTAGTTTACACAGATACGCAGTATTTT	NA	NA	TRBV11-2	TRBJ2-3
CSVDPIGDIQYF	TGCAGCGTTGATCCTATCGGCGACATTCAGTACTTC	NA	NA	TRBV29-1	TRBJ2-4
CASSPPMGGSSYNEQFF	TGTGCCAGCTCACCACCGATGGGCGGGAGCTCCTACAATGAGCAGTTCTTC	NA	TRBD2	TRBV18	TRBJ2-1
CASSFDRGLTGELFF	TGTGCCAGCAGCTTCGACAGGGGGCTCACCGGGGAGCTGTTTTTT	NA	TRBD1	TRBV11-3	TRBJ2-2
CASSLDARGTGANVLTF	TGTGCCAGCAGCTTAGACGCCAGGGGAACTGGGGCCAACGTCCTGACTTTC	once	NA	TRBV7-2	TRBJ2-6
CASMGYVTGRSEQYF	TGTGCCAGCATGGGGTATGTCACAGGGCGCTCCGAGCAGTACTTC	NA	NA	TRBV27	TRBJ2-7
CASRLVTGEYFANEKLFF	TGTGCCAGCAGACTCGTTACAGGGGAATACTTCGCTAATGAAAAACTGTTTTTT	NA	TRBD1	TRBV6-4	TRBJ1-4
CSVRDRDNVQQYF	TGCAGCGTTAGAGACAGGGACAATGTTCAGCAGTACTTC	NA	TRBD1	TRBV29-1	TRBJ2-7
CSVAPGGTIYF	TGCAGCGTTGCCCCCGGGGGCACCATATATTTT	NA	NA	TRBV29-1	TRBJ1-3
CASSRGPRQGASVSSYEQYF	TGTGCCAGCTCACGCGGCCCGAGGCAGGGGGCGAGTGTTAGCTCCTACGAGCAGTACTTC	NA	TRBD1	TRBV18	TRBJ2-7
CASTGGGTDTQYF	TGTGCCAGCACAGGCGGAGGCACAGATACGCAGTATTTT	NA	NA	TRBV11-3	TRBJ2-3
CASVGDITEAFF	TGTGCCAGCGTCGGTGATATAACTGAAGCTTTCTTT	NA	NA	TRBV28	TRBJ1-1
CASSTQGSSNSPLHF	TGTGCCAGCAGCACCCAGGGGTCTTCCAATTCACCCCTCCACTTT	NA	NA	TRBV9	TRBJ1-6
CAIKRGRAGEQYF	TGTGCCATCAAACGCGGGAGGGCCGGGGAGCAGTACTTC	few	TRBD2	TRBV10-3	TRBJ2-7
CASSCRAGVDGDTQYF	TGTGCCAGTAGCTGTAGAGCGGGAGTCGATGGAGATACGCAGTATTTT	once	TRBD2	TRBV19	TRBJ2-3
CASSNREDTSYEQYF	TGTGCCAGCTCGAATCGGGAGGACACCTCCTACGAGCAGTACTTC	NA	TRBD2	TRBV28	TRBJ2-7
CASNQLGTDQETQYF	TGTGCCAGCAACCAGCTTGGGACAGACCAAGAGACCCAGTACTTC	NA	TRBD1	TRBV14	TRBJ2-5
CASRTGGIYGYTF	TGTGCCAGCAGAACAGGGGGTATCTATGGCTACACCTTC	NA	TRBD1	TRBV28	TRBJ1-2
CASSALEAGYTF	TGTGCCAGCAGCGCTCTAGAGGCTGGCTACACCTTC	NA	NA	TRBV9	TRBJ1-2
CASIRASPPWTQYF	TGTGCCAGCATTCGGGCCTCACCTCCCTGGACCCAGTACTTC	NA	NA	TRBV28	TRBJ2-5
CASSSQGAREKLFF	TGTGCCAGCAGTTCTCAGGGGGCGCGGGAAAAACTGTTTTTT	NA	TRBD1	TRBV27	TRBJ1-4
CASSGGQADYEQYF	TGTGCCAGCAGCGGGGGACAGGCAGACTACGAGCAGTACTTC	NA	TRBD1	TRBV5-4	TRBJ2-7
CASSYWDRPGGTEAFF	TGTGCCAGCAGCTACTGGGACAGACCGGGAGGCACTGAAGCTTTCTTT	NA	TRBD1	TRBV7-9	TRBJ1-1